Sequencing of this T cell receptor (beta chain) was carried out in a study of blood T cell repertoires in COVID-19. As for the study in general: T cells, B-cell-depleted T cells, or PBMCs provided the cDNA or gDNA that served as material.

Repertoires were generated with immunoSEQ multiplex PCR, while TCRdb's copy carries only in-frame clones and drops some. The sample holds more than 140,000 clones, about 83% seen once. The sample taken for sequencing was peripheral blood. This receptor was taken from a human donor in a cohort sampled during active COVID-19.

CDR3 protein: CAWSVLAGVNTGELFF. CDR3 nucleotide sequence: TGTGCCTGGAGTGTTCTAGCGGGAGTCAACACCGGGGAGCTGTTTTTT. The rearrangement uses TRBV30 and TRBJ2-2, with 10 nucleotides matching TRBD2. Germline-derived CDR1 and CDR2 are GTSNPN and SVGIG (reference sequence). V trimming: 0 bases; J trimming: 2 bases; junction bases outside the gene matches: 3. The CDR3 totals 16 residues.